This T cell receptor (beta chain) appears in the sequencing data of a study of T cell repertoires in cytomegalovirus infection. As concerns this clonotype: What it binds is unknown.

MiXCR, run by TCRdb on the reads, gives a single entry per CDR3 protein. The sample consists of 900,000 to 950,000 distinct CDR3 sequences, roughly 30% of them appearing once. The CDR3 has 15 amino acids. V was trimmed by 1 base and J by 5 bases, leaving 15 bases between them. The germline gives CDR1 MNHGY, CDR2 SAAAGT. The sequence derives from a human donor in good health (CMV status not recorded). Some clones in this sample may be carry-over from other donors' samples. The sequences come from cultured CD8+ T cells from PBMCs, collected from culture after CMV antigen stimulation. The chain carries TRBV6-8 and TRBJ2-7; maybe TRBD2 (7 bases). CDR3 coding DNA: TGTGCCAGCAGTTACTGGAAGGGGGGGCCCCACGAGCAGTACTTC. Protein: CASSYWKGGPHEQYF.